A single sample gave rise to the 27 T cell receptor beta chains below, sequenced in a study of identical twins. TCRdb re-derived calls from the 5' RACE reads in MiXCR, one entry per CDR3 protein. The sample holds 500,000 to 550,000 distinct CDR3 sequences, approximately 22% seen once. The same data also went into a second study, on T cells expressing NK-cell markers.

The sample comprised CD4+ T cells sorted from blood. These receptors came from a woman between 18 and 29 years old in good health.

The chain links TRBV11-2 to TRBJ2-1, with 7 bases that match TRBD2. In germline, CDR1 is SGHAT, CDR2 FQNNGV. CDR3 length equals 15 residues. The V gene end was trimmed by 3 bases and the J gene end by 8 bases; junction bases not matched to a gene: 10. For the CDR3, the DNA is TGTGCCAGCAGCTTTTTTGGGGGAGGGCTGGATGAGCAGTTCTTC. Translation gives CASSFFGGGLDEQFF.

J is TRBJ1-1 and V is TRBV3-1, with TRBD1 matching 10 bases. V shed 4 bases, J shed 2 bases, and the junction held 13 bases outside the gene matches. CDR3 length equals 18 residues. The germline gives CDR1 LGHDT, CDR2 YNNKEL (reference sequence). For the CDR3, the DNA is TGTGCCAGCAGCCGACTCGGGACAGGGGTCGGAAAAAACACTGAAGCTTTCTTT. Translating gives CASSRLGTGVGKNTEAFF.

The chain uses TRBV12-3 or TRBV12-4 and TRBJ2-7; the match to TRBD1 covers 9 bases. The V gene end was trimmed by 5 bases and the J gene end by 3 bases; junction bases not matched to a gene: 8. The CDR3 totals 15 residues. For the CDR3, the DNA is TGTGCCAGCAGTACCCGCGGGACAGGGAACTACGAGCAGTACTTC. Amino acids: CASSTRGTGNYEQYF.

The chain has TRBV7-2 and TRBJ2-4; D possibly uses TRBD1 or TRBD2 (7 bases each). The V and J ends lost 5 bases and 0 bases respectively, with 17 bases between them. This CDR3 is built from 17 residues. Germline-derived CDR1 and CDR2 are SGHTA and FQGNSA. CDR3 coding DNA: TGTGCCAGCAGCCGGGGGGCGACAGGGCTAGCCAAAAACATTCAGTACTTC. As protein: CASSRGATGLAKNIQYF.

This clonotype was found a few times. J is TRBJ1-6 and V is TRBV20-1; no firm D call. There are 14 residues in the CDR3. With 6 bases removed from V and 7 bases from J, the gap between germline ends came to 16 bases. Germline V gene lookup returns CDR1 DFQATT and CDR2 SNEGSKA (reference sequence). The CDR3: CSAPGRAFNSPLHF. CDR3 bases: TGCAGTGCGCCCGGGAGGGCCTTCAATTCACCCCTCCACTTT.

As DNA, the CDR3 is TGTGCCAGCAGCAGACCGGGACAGGGTGGTTCACCCCTCCACTTT. This codes for CASSRPGQGGSPLHF. The chain carries TRBV11-2 and TRBJ1-6; 9 bases are shared with TRBD1. The CDR3 is 15 residues long. Germline lookup yields CDR1 SGHAT and CDR2 FQNNGV. J gave up 9 bases and V 5 bases, and 8 bases lay outside the gene matches.

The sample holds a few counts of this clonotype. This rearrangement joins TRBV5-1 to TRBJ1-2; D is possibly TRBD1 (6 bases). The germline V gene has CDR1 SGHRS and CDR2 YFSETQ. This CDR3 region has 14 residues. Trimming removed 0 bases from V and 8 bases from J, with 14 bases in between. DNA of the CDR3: TGCGCCAGCAGCTTGGCGGCAGGGGCTCGCGGCTACACCTTC. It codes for CASSLAAGARGYTF. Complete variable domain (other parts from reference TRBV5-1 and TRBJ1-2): KAGVTQTPRYLIKTRGQQVTLSCSPISGHRSVSWYQQTPGQGLQFLFEYFSETQRNKGNFPGRFSGRQFSNSRSEMNVSTLELGDSALYLCASSLAAGARGYTFGSGTRLTVV.

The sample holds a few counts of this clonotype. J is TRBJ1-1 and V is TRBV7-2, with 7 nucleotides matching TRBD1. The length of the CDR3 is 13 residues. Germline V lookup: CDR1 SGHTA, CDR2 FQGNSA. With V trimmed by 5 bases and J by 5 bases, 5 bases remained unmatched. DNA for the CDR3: TGTGCCAGCAGCGTACAGGGGACGACTGAAGCTTTCTTT. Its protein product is CASSVQGTTEAFF.

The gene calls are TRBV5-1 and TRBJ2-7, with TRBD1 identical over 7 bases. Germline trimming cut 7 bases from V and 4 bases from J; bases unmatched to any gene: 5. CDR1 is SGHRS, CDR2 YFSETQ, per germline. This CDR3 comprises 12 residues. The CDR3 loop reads CASSTGAYEQYF. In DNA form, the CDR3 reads TGCGCCAGCTCCACAGGGGCTTACGAGCAGTACTTC.

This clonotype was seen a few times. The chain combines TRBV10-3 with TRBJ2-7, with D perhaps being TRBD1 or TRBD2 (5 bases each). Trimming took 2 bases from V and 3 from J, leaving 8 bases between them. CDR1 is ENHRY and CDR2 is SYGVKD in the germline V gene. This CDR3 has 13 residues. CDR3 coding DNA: TGTGCCATCAGTGAGGGGACGGACTACGAGCAGTACTTC. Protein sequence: CAISEGTDYEQYF.

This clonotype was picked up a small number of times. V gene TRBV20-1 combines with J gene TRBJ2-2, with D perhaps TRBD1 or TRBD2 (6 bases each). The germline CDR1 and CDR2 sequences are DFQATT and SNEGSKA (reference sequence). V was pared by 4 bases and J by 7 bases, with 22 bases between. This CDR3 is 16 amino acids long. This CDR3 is CSAIDPTRGPNGELFF. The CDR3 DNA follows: TGCAGTGCTATTGATCCCACCCGGGGGCCGAACGGGGAGCTGTTTTTT.

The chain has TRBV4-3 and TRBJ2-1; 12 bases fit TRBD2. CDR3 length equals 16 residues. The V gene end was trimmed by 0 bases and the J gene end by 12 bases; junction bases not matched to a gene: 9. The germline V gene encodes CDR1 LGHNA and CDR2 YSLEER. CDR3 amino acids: CASSQDLRTSGARQFF. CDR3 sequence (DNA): TGCGCCAGCAGCCAAGATCTAAGGACTAGCGGGGCTCGGCAGTTCTTC.

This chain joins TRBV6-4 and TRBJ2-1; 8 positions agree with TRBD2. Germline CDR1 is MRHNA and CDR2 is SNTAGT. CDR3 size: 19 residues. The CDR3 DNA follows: TGTACCTGCAGTTTCCCATTCTCAGCGGGGGAGCAACTGTTTAATGAGCAGTTCTTC. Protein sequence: CTCSFPFSAGEQLFNEQFF.

CDR3 residues: CASSYSLGGAGAIIEAFF. In nucleotides, the CDR3 is TGTGCCAGCAGTTACTCTTTAGGGGGCGCAGGTGCCATTATTGAAGCTTTCTTT. The rearrangement links TRBV6-5 to TRBJ1-1; 7 bases map to TRBD1. Trimming at V came to 0 bases and at J to 7 bases, leaving 17 bases not matched to a gene. The CDR3 has 18 amino acids. Germline assignment: CDR1 MNHEY and CDR2 SVGAGI.

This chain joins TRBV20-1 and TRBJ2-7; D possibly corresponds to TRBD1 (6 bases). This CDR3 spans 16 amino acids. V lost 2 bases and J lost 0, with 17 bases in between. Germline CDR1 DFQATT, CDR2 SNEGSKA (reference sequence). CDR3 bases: TGCAGTGCTAGAAGAGTTGGACAGTCCTCCTCCTACGAGCAGTACTTC. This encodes CSARRVGQSSSYEQYF.

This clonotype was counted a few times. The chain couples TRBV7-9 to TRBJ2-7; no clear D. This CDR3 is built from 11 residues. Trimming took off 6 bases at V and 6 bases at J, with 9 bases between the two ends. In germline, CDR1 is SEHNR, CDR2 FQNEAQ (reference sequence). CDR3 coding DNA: TGTGCCAGCAGATGGCAGAGCGAGCAGTACTTC. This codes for CASRWQSEQYF.

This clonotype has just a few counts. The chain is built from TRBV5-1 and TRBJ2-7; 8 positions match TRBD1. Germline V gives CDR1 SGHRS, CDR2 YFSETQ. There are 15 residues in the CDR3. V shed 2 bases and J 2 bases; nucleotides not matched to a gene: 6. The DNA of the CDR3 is TGCGCCAGCAGCTTCCGGGCGGGACAGGCCTACGAGCAGTACTTC. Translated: CASSFRAGQAYEQYF.

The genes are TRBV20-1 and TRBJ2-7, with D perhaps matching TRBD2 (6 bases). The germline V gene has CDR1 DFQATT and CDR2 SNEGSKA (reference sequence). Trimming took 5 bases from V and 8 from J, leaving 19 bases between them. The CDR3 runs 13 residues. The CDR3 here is CSAGGTVSDQQYF. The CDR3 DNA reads TGCAGTGCTGGAGGGACGGTCTCCGACCAGCAGTACTTC.

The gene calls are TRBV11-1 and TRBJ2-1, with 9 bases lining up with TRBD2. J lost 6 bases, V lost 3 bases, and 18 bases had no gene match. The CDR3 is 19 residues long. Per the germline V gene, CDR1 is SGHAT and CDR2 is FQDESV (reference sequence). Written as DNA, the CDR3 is TGTGCCAGCAGCTTCCGTCCCGCCACGTCGAAAGCGGGAGGCAATGAGCAGTTCTTC. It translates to CASSFRPATSKAGGNEQFF.

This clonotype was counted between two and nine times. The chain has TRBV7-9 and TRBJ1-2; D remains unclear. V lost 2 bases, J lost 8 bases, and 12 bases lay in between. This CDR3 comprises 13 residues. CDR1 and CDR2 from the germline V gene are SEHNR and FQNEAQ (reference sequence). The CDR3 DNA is TGTGCCAGCAGCTTAACCAAGGCTGGGGGCTACACCTTC. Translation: CASSLTKAGGYTF.

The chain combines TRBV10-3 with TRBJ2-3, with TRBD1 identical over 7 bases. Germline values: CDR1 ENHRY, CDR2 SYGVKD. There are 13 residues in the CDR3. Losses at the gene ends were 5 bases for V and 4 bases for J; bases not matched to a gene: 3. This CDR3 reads CAISPQGADTQYF. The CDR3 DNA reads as TGTGCCATCAGTCCCCAGGGGGCAGATACGCAGTATTTT.

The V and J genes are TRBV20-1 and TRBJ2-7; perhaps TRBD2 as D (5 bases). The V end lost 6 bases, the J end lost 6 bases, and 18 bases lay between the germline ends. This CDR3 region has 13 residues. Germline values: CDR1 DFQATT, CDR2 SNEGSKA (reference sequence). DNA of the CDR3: TGCAGTGCAGCCCCCGGGGTAAATGCCGAGCAGTACTTC. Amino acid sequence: CSAAPGVNAEQYF.

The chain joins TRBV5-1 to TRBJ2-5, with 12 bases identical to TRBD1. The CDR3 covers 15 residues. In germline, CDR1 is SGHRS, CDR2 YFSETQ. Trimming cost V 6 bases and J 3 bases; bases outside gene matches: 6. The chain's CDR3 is CASNPGTGGEETQYF. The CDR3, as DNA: TGCGCCAGCAACCCCGGGACAGGGGGCGAAGAGACCCAGTACTTC.

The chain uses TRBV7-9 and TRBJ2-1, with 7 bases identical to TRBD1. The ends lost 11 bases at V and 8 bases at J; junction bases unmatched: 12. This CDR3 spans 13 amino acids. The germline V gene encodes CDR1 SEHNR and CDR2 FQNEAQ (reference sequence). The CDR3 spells CAGSGTDLYEQFF. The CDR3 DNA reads TGTGCCGGATCCGGGACAGACCTCTATGAGCAGTTCTTC.

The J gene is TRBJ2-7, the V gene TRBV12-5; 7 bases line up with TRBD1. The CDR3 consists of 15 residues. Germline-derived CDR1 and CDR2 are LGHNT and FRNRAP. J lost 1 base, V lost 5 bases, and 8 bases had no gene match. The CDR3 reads CASGTRQGSSYEQYF. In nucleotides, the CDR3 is TGTGCTAGTGGTACCCGACAGGGTTCATCCTACGAGCAGTACTTC.

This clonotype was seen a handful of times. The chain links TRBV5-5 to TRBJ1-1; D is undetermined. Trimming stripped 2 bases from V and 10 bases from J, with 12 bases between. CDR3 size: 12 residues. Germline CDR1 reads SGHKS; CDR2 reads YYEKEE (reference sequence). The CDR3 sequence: CASSLVDESAFF. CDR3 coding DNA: TGTGCCAGCAGCTTAGTCGACGAATCAGCTTTCTTT.

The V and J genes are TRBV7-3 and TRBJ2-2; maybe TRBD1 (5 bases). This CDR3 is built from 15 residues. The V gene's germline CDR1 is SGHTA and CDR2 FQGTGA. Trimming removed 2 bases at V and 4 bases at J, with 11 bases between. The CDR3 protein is CASSLSQGGTGELFF. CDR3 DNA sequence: TGTGCCAGCAGCTTATCGCAGGGTGGCACCGGGGAGCTGTTTTTT.